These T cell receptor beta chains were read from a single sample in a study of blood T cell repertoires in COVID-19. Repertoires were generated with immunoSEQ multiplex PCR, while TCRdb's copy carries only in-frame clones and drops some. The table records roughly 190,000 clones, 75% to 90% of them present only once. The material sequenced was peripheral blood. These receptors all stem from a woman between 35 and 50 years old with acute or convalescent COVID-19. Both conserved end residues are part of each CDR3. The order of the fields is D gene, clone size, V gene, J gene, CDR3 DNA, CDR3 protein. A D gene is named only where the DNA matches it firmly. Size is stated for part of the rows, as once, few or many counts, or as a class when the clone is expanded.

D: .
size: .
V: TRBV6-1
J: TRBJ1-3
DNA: TGTGCCAGCAGTGAAATGATTAGCTCTGGAAACACCATATATTTT
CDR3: CASSEMISSGNTIYF

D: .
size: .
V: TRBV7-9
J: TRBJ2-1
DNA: TGTGCCAGCAGCCCCCAAGCTCAGTTCTTC
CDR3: CASSPQAQFF

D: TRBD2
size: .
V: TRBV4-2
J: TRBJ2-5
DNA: TGTGCCAGCAGCCAAAGGGTAGCGGGGGGACCTCAAGAGACCCAGTACTTC
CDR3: CASSQRVAGGPQETQYF

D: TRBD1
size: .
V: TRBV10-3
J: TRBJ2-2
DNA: TGTGCCATCACAGGGGGCGCGGGTACCGGGGAGCTGTTTTTT
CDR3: CAITGGAGTGELFF

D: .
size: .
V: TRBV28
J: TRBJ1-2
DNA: TGTGCCAGCAGCCCCCAGGGTGCTAACTATGGCTACACCTTC
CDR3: CASSPQGANYGYTF

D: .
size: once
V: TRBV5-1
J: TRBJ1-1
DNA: TGCGCCAGCAGCTTGGCAGGGCCCGAAGCTTTCTTT
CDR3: CASSLAGPEAFF

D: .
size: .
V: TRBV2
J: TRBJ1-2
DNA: TGTGCCAGCAGTGTCAGGGACTATGGCTACACCTTC
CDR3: CASSVRDYGYTF

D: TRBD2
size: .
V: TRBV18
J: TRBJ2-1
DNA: TGTGCCAGCTCACCAACTCTCGGGGGGGCCGGGAATGAGCAGTTCTTC
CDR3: CASSPTLGGAGNEQFF

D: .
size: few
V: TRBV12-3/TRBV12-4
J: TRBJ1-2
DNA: TGTGCCAGCAGCCCACACAGTAACTATGGCTACACCTTC
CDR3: CASSPHSNYGYTF

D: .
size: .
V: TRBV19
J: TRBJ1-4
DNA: TGTGCCAGCGAAGGGAGCGGGATTCAAGCTCTGTTTTTT
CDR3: CASEGSGIQALFF

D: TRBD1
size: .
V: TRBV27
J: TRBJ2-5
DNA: TGTGCCAGCAGTTTCTCGACAGGGAGCTCCGCGGGGACCCAGTACTTC
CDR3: CASSFSTGSSAGTQYF

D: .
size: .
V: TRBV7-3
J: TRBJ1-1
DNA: TGTGCCAGCAGCTTAGGAGCGAACACTGAAGCTTTCTTT
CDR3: CASSLGANTEAFF

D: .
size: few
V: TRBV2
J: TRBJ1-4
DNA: TGTGCCAGCAGGGCAACGGGACATTCTAATGAAAAACTGTTTTTT
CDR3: CASRATGHSNEKLFF

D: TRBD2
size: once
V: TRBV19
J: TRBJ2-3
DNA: TGTGCCAGTAGGGGCAGGGAGGGGTTCACAGATACGCAGTATTTT
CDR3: CASRGREGFTDTQYF

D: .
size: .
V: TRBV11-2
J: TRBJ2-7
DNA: TGTGCCAGCAGCCAAGGGGTTACCTCCTACGAGCAGTACTTC
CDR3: CASSQGVTSYEQYF

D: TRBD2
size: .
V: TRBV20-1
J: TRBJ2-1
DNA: TGCAGTGCTAGTCTCCTAGCGGAGTACAATGAGCAGTTCTTC
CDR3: CSASLLAEYNEQFF

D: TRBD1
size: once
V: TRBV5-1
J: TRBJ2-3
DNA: TGCGCCAGCAGCTTGGTAGGACAGGGGGCCCCAGATACGCAGTATTTT
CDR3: CASSLVGQGAPDTQYF

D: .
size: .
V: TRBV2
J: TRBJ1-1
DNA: TGTGCCAGCAGTGTGAGGAACACTGAAGCTTTCTTT
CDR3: CASSVRNTEAFF

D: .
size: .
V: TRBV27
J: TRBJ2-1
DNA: TGTGCCAGCAGTCAGACTCGTTCTAGCTCCTACAATGAGCAGTTCTTC
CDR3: CASSQTRSSSYNEQFF

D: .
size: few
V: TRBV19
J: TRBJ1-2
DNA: TGTGCCAGTAAATCTAGCGGCTCCACAGGGACCTATGGCTACACCTTC
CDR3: CASKSSGSTGTYGYTF

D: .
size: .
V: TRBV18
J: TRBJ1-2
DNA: TGTGCCAGCTCACCACGCGGGGGGGATGGCTACACCTTC
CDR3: CASSPRGGDGYTF

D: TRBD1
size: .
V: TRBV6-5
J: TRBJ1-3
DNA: TGTGCCAGCAGTTTCAAGGGGGCGTCTGGAAACACCATATATTTT
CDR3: CASSFKGASGNTIYF

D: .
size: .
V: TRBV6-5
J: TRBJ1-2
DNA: TGTGCCAGCCAACCCTCGACAGGCACAGGCGGGGGCTACACCTTC
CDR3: CASQPSTGTGGGYTF

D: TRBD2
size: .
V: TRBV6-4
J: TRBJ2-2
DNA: TGTGCCAGCAGTGAATCGGCGGGAGTCACCGGGGAGCTGTTTTTT
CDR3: CASSESAGVTGELFF

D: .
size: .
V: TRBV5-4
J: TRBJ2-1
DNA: TGTGCCAGCAGCCCGGGACACCCGCTAACCTACAATGAGCAGTTCTTC
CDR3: CASSPGHPLTYNEQFF